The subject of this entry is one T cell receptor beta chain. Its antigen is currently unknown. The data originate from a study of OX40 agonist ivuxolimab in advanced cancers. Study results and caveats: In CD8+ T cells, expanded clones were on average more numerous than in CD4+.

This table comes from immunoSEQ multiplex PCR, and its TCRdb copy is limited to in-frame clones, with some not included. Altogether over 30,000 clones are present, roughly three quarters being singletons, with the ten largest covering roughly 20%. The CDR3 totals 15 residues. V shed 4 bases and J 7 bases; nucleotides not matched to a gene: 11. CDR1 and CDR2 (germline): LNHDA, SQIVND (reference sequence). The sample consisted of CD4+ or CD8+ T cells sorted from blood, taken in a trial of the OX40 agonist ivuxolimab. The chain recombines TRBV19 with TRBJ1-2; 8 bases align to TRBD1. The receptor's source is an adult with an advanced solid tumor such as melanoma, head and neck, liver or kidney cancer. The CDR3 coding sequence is TGTGCCAGTAGTAGCGGACAGGGAGGTACAGCTGGCTACACCTTC. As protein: CASSSGQGGTAGYTF.